The entry that follows covers one TCR beta chain sequence. The antigen is unknown. These data originate in a study of cytomegalovirus exposure and HLA in healthy donors. V was cut by 2 bases and J by 5 bases, with 15 bases left in between. The germline gives CDR1 SQVTM, CDR2 ANQGSEA. The CDR3 is 14 amino acids. General study results and limits: The authors later linked a missense DCLRE1C variant to TCR beta V- and J-gene trimming. A later analysis showed HLA-associated TCR beta chains outstripping equally common others in clonal expansion. Despite most TCR sequences being rare, some public TCRs occurred in many donors.

Both 60 Vbeta primers and 13 Jbeta primers went into the PCR. In the authors' workflow: Roughly 80 million unique TCR beta chains, roughly 11 million of them shared, were counted by a later analysis. Measured with immunoSEQ multiplex PCR; TCRdb has only the in-frame clones, and not every one. The DNA gave D and trimming, while V, J and clone size come from that table. The sample consists of around 210,000 clones, over 75% of them appearing once. J is TRBJ2-5 and V is TRBV29-1; D not resolved. This receptor was identified in a woman in her 30s in good health and CMV-seronegative. The sequenced material came from PBMCs. The CDR3 sequence: CSVENRIRSETQYF. As DNA, the CDR3 is TGCAGCGTTGAAAATCGAATACGGAGCGAGACCCAGTACTTC.